Sequencing of this T cell receptor (beta chain) was carried out in a study of siplizumab effects on memory and regulatory T cells. The data were produced by immunoSEQ multiplex PCR, yet TCRdb's version contains in-frame clones alone and is incomplete. The sample contains around 100,000 clones, 85% to 95% of which appear only once. The germline V and J ends were trimmed by 0 bases and 4 bases, with 13 bases remaining between them. The CDR3 covers 16 residues. CDR1 SGDLS and CDR2 YYNGEE come from the germline V gene. The specimen sequenced was non-Treg CD4+ T cells sorted from blood. The receptor was isolated from a human donor in good health. The chain is built from TRBV9 and TRBJ1-4, with a weak D call TRBD1 (5 bases). The CDR3 sequence: CASSVGGAVNNEKLFF. The CDR3 DNA follows: TGTGCCAGCAGCGTAGGGGGCGCGGTGAATAATGAAAAACTGTTTTTT. Complete variable domain (other parts from reference TRBV9 and TRBJ1-4): DSGVTQTPKHLITATGQRVTLRCSPRSGDLSVYWYQQSLDQGLQFLIQYYNGEERAKGNILERFSAQQFPDLHSELNLSSLELGDSALYFCASSVGGAVNNEKLFFGSGTQLSVL.